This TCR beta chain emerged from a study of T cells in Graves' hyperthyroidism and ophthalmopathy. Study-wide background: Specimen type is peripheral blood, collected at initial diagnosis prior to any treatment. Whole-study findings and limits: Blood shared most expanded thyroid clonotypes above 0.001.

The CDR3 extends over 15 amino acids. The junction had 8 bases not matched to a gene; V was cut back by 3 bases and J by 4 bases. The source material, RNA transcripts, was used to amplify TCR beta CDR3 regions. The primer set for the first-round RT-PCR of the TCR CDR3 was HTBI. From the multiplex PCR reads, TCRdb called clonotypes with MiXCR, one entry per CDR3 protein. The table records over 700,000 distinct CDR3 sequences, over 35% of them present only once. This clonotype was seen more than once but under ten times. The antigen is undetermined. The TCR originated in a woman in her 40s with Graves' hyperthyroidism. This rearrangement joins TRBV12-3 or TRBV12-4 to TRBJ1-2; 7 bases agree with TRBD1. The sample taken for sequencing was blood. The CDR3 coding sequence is TGTGCCAGCAGTTTTTCAGGGACAGAGGGCTATGGCTACACCTTC. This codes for CASSFSGTEGYGYTF.